The next 19 T cell receptor beta chains were all read from a single sample in a study of T cells in Graves' hyperthyroidism and ophthalmopathy. It was RNA transcripts that yielded the amplified TCR beta CDR3 regions. During a first-round RT-PCR of the TCR CDR3, the HTBI primer set was used. TCRdb reanalysed the multiplex PCR reads using MiXCR and keeps one entry per CDR3 protein. The data show about 400,000 distinct CDR3 sequences, with around an eighth seen just once and 25% to 30% held by the top ten. The specimen sequenced was blood. These receptors all come from a man aged 50 or older with Graves' ophthalmopathy.

This clonotype was counted between two and nine times. The V call is TRBV28, the J call TRBJ2-1; D uncertain. V was pared by 3 bases and J by 0 bases, with 6 bases between. CDR3 size: 14 residues. Germline-derived CDR1 and CDR2 are MDHEN and SYDVKM. The CDR3 DNA sequence: TGTGCCAGCAGTTTTCCTAGCTCCTACAATGAGCAGTTCTTC. As protein: CASSFPSSYNEQFF.

On this clonotype itself: A much more abundant neighbour one base away suggests this may be a read error. The DNA of the CDR3 is TGTGCCAGCAGCCGGGGACAGAGGAATCAGCTCCAGCATTTT. It is translated as CASSRGQRNQLQHF. This chain links TRBV6-1 with TRBJ1-5; 7 nucleotides align to TRBD1. Germline CDR1 MNHNS, CDR2 SASEGT. The CDR3 is 14 amino acids.

This clonotype was found many times. This chain connects TRBV30 to TRBJ2-3; TRBD2 matches 8 bases. V dropped 0 bases and J dropped 4; count of bases not matched to a gene: 6. This CDR3 is built from 15 residues. The V gene's germline CDR1 is GTSNPN and CDR2 SVGIG (reference sequence). The CDR3 loop is CAWSVVGRGPDTQYF. The CDR3, as DNA: TGTGCCTGGAGTGTTGTCGGGAGGGGTCCAGATACGCAGTATTTT.

The chain couples TRBV9 to TRBJ2-2; tentatively, D is TRBD1 or TRBD2 (5 bases each). This CDR3 spans 15 amino acids. Trimming took 0 bases from V and 5 from J, leaving 11 bases between them. The germline CDR1 and CDR2 sequences are SGDLS and YYNGEE. CDR3 nucleotide sequence: TGTGCCAGCAGCGTAGCTAGTGGGGGAACCGGGGAGCTGTTTTTT. Translation gives CASSVASGGTGELFF.

This clonotype was detected ten times or more. The genes are TRBV24-1 and TRBJ2-2, with 7 bases that match TRBD1. Germline CDR1 and CDR2: KGHDR and SFDVKD. The trim removed 5 bases at V and 1 base at J, leaving 9 bases unmatched. The CDR3 loop spans 17 amino acids. The CDR3 loop is CATSGRPGQKNTGELFF. CDR3 in DNA: TGTGCCACCAGTGGGAGACCGGGACAGAAGAACACCGGGGAGCTGTTTTTT.

The chain couples TRBV28 to TRBJ2-4; D gene unclear. Per germline, CDR1 MDHEN and CDR2 SYDVKM. The ends were cut back, 7 bases at V and 7 bases at J, with 14 bases in the middle. There are 13 residues in the CDR3. The CDR3 sequence: CASTLIIGNIQYF. The CDR3, as DNA: TGTGCCAGCACCCTGATAATTGGTAACATTCAGTACTTC.

This clonotype was detected many times. The chain uses TRBV20-1 and TRBJ2-1; 7 bases map to TRBD2. Germline lookup yields CDR1 DFQATT and CDR2 SNEGSKA (reference sequence). Trimming took 2 bases from V and 0 from J; bases not matched to a gene: 4. The CDR3 has 15 amino acids. The CDR3 loop is CSARLAELSYNEQFF. The CDR3 nucleotides are TGCAGTGCTAGACTAGCGGAGCTCTCCTACAATGAGCAGTTCTTC.

This clonotype was seen many times. The V call is TRBV20-1, the J call TRBJ2-2, with D unresolved. This CDR3 is 12 amino acids long. V was trimmed by 2 bases and J by 8 bases, leaving 9 bases between them. CDR1 and CDR2 (germline): DFQATT, SNEGSKA (reference sequence). As DNA, the CDR3 is TGCAGTGCTAGACCCCGGGCGGGGGAGCTGTTTTTT. Translation gives CSARPRAGELFF.

This clonotype was recorded a few times. A junction boundary mismatches the germline segment, possibly from a read error. The chain combines TRBV2 with TRBJ1-5, with 8 bases identical to TRBD1. The germline V gene encodes CDR1 SNHLY and CDR2 FYNNEI. The CDR3 covers 17 residues. In DNA form, the CDR3 reads TGTGCCAGCAATCGGGACAGGAGGTTTAATAGCAATCAGCCCCTGCATTTT. As protein: CASNRDRRFNSNQPLHF.

This clonotype has only a few counts. This chain links TRBV6-1 with TRBJ2-7, with 9 bases matching TRBD1. The CDR3 loop spans 13 amino acids. Per the germline V gene, CDR1 is MNHNS and CDR2 is SASEGT. J gave up 7 bases and V 8 bases, and 9 bases lay outside the gene matches. Here the CDR3 reads CASGRTGEVEQYF. The CDR3, as DNA: TGTGCCAGCGGGAGGACAGGGGAGGTTGAGCAGTACTTC.

This clonotype showed up many times. In DNA form, the CDR3 reads TGCGCCAGCAGCCAAGAGGGGGCTAGCGGGAGAGAGCAGTTCTTC. It codes for CASSQEGASGREQFF. The genes are TRBV4-1 and TRBJ2-1; TRBD2 agrees at 10 bases. The CDR3 has 15 residues. With 0 bases clipped from V and 10 bases from J, the junction kept 6 bases outside the gene matches. Germline-derived CDR1 and CDR2 are MGHRA and YSYEKL.

This clonotype was counted at least ten times. This chain joins TRBV18 and TRBJ2-2, with TRBD2 as a possible D gene (6 bases). CDR1 KGHSH and CDR2 LQKENI come from the germline V gene. Trimming pared 3 bases from V and 6 bases from J, leaving 17 bases between. There are 16 residues in the CDR3. The CDR3 DNA sequence: TGTGCCAGCTCACCGCCCTCCCTAGCGAGGCCCGGGGAGCTGTTTTTT. This translates into CASSPPSLARPGELFF.

This clonotype occurred a few times. The rearrangement links TRBV5-1 to TRBJ2-1, with D uncertain. The V end lost 3 bases, the J end lost 0 bases, and 19 bases lay between the germline ends. CDR1 is SGHRS, CDR2 YFSETQ, per germline. The CDR3 has 18 residues. The DNA of the CDR3 is TGCGCCAGCAGCTCCCCACTCTCGCCAGCGAACTCCTACAATGAGCAGTTCTTC. Translation: CASSSPLSPANSYNEQFF.

In this sample, this clonotype turned up many times. This rearrangement joins TRBV12-3 or TRBV12-4 to TRBJ1-5, with D perhaps matching TRBD1 (5 bases). V gave up 7 bases and J gave up 1 base, with 14 bases separating them. The CDR3 is 15 residues long. The CDR3 loop reads CASNDGGFSNQPQHF. The CDR3 region has the DNA TGTGCCAGCAATGATGGGGGGTTCAGCAATCAGCCCCAGCATTTT.

The sample holds one count of this clonotype. This chain uses TRBV5-1 with TRBJ2-1; the match to TRBD2 covers 12 bases. The V and J ends lost 5 bases and 9 bases, in that order; junction bases with no gene match: 6. Germline V gives CDR1 SGHRS, CDR2 YFSETQ. The CDR3 loop spans 14 amino acids. CDR3 protein: CASRLAGGRSEQFF. CDR3 DNA sequence: TGCGCCAGCAGGCTAGCGGGAGGGCGCAGTGAGCAGTTCTTC.

The table lists this clonotype with a few counts. DNA of the CDR3: TGCGCCAGCAGCCGGGACAGGATTGGGCATGGCTACACCTTC. Translated: CASSRDRIGHGYTF. This chain joins TRBV4-1 and TRBJ1-2; 8 bases agree with TRBD1. V shed 4 bases and J 6 bases; nucleotides not matched to a gene: 7. The CDR3 length is 14 residues. Germline V gene sequence: CDR1 MGHRA, CDR2 YSYEKL.

This clonotype has only a few counts. A much larger clone lies one base from this, so it may be a read error. The chain has TRBV24-1 and TRBJ2-5, with 9 bases matching TRBD2. The CDR3 has 15 amino acids. Germline V lookup: CDR1 KGHDR, CDR2 SFDVKD. CDR3 DNA: TGTGCCACCAGTGACCGCGGACTAGCGCCAGAGACCCAGTGCTTC. This encodes CATSDRGLAPETQCF.

The table lists this clonotype with many counts. This chain joins TRBV10-3 and TRBJ2-1, with D maybe TRBD2 (5 bases). V lost 4 bases and J lost 8, with 12 bases in between. The CDR3 sequence is 13 residues long. Looked up from germline, CDR1 is ENHRY and CDR2 is SYGVKD. This CDR3 reads CAISGSSMDEQFF. CDR3 bases: TGTGCCATCAGTGGGTCTAGCATGGATGAGCAGTTCTTC.

This clonotype has a handful of counts. The rearrangement joins TRBV6-6 to TRBJ2-7, with D hard to call. V lost 0 bases and J 5 bases, leaving 14 bases between the germline ends. The CDR3 is 15 amino acids. Germline V CDR1 and CDR2: MNHNY, SVGAGI (reference sequence). CDR3 coding DNA: TGTGCCAGCAGTTACTCGACCCCTTCTAGGGACGAGCAGTACTTC. As protein: CASSYSTPSRDEQYF.